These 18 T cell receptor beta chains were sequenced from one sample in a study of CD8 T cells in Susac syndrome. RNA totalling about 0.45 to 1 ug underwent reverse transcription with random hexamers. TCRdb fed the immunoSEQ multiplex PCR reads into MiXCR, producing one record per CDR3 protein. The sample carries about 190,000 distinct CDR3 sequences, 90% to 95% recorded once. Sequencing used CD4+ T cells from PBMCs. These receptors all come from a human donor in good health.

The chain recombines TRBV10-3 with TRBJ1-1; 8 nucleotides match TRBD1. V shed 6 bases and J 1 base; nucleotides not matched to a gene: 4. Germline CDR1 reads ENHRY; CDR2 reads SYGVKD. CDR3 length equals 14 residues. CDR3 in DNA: TGTGCCATCAGGGGGACAGGAGCGAACACTGAAGCTTTCTTT. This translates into CAIRGTGANTEAFF.

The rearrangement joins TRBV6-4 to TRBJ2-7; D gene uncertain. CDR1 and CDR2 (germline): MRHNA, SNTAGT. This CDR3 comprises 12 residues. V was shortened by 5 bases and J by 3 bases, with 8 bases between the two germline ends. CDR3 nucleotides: TGTGCCAGCAGTCCGGACGTCTACGAGCAGTACGTC. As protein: CASSPDVYEQYV.

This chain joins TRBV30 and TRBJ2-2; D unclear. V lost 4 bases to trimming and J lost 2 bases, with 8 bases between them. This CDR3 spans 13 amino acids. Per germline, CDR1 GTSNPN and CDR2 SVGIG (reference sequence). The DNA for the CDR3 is TGTGCCTGGACTCCACCCAACACCGGGGAGCTGTTTTTT. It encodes CAWTPPNTGELFF.

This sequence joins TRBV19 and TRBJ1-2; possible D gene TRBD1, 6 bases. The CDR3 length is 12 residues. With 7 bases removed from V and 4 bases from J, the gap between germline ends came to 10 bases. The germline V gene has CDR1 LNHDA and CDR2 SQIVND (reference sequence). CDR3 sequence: CASTRQAYGYTF. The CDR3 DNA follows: TGTGCCAGTACCCGACAGGCCTATGGCTACACCTTC.

CDR3 in amino acids: CASRGLSGSYNEQFF. The DNA for the CDR3 is TGTGCCTCGAGGGGACTTAGCGGCTCCTACAATGAGCAGTTCTTC. This chain connects TRBV30 to TRBJ2-1, with D possibly TRBD2 on 6 matching bases. Germline lookup yields CDR1 GTSNPN and CDR2 SVGIG (reference sequence). The CDR3 is 15 amino acids. V was trimmed by 7 bases and J by 0 bases, leaving 16 bases between them.

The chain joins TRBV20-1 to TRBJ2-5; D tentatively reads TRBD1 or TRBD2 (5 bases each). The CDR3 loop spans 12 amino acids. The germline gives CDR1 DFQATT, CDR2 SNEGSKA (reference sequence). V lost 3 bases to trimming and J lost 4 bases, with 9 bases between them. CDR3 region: CSASGTLETQYF. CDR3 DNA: TGCAGTGCTAGCGGGACCCTAGAGACCCAGTACTTC.

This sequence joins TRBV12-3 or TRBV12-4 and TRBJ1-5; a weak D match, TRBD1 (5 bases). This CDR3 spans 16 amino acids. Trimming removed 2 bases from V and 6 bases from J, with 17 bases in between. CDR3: CASSLWGGVDGQPQHF. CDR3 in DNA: TGTGCCAGCAGTTTATGGGGGGGAGTTGATGGTCAGCCCCAGCATTTT.

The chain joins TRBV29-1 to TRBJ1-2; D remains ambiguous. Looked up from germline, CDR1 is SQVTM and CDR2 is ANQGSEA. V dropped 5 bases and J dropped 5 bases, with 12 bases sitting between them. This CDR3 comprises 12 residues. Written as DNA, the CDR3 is TGCAGCGTTTTCAAGGGTGAATATGGCTACACCTTC. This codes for CSVFKGEYGYTF.

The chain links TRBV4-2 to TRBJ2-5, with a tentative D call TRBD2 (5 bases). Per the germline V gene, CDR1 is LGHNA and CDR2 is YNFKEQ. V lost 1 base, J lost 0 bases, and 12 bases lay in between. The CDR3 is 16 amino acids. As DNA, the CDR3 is TGTGCCAGCAGCCAAGGAGGGTTACGGGACCAAGAGACCCAGTACTTC. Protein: CASSQGGLRDQETQYF.

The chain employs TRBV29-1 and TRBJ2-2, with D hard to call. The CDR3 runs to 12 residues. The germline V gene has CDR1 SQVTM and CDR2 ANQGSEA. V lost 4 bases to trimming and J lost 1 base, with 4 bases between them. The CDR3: CSVGVNTGELFF. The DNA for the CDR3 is TGCAGCGTTGGAGTGAACACCGGGGAGCTGTTTTTT.

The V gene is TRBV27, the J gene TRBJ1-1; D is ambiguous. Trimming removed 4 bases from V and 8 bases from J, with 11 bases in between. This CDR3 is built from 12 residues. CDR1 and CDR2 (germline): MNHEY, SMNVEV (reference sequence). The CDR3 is CASSSGGREAFF. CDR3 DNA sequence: TGTGCCAGCAGTTCTGGAGGGAGAGAAGCTTTCTTT.

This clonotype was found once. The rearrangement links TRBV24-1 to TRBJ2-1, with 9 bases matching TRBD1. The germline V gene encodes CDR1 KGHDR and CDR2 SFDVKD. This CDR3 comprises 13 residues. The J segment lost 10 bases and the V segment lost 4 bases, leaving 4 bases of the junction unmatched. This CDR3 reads CATSEGTGWEQFF. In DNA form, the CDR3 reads TGTGCCACCAGTGAGGGGACAGGGTGGGAGCAGTTCTTC.

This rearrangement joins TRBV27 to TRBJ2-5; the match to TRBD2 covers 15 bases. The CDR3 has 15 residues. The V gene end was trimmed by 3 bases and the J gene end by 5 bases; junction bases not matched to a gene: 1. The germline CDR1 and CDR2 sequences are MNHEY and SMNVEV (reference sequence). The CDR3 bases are TGTGCCAGCAGTTTCGGACTAGCGGGGGGGGAGACCCAGTACTTC. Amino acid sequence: CASSFGLAGGETQYF.

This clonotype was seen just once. The CDR3 nucleotides are TGCAGTGCTAGAGCTCCGACAGGGGACACAGATACGCAGTATTTT. Translated, it gives CSARAPTGDTDTQYF. V and J are TRBV20-1 and TRBJ2-3, with 8 bases aligning to TRBD1. V was pared by 1 base and J by 2 bases, with 5 bases of the junction left unmatched. Germline-derived CDR1 and CDR2 are DFQATT and SNEGSKA (reference sequence). There are 15 residues in the CDR3.

CDR3 bases: TGTGCCAGCAGCCTGGACATCCAAGAAAAACTGTTTTTT. It is translated as CASSLDIQEKLFF. V usage is TRBV2 and J usage is TRBJ1-4; D is possibly TRBD1 (5 bases). CDR1 is SNHLY and CDR2 is FYNNEI in the germline V gene. The CDR3 contains 13 residues. The ends were cut back, 6 bases at V and 8 bases at J, with 13 bases in the middle.

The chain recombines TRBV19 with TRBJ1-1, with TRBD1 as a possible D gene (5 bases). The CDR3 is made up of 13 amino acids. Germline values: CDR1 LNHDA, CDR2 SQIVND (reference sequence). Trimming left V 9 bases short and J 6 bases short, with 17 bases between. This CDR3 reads CASGGTGAPEAFF. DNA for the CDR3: TGTGCCAGCGGTGGGACCGGGGCTCCTGAAGCTTTCTTT.

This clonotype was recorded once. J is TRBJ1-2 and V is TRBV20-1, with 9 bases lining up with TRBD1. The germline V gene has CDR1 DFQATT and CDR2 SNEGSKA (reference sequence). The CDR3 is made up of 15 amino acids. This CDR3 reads CRGVGTGRLSGGYTF. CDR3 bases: TGCAGGGGGGTAGGGACAGGGCGGCTAAGTGGTGGCTACACCTTC.

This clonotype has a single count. This CDR3 reads CASRIANYGYTF. CDR3 nucleotides: TGTGCCAGCAGAATAGCTAACTATGGCTACACCTTC. The V gene is TRBV2, the J gene TRBJ1-2; D is ambiguous. V gave up 6 bases and J gave up 0 bases, with 5 bases separating them. The CDR3 has 12 residues. Germline lookup yields CDR1 SNHLY and CDR2 FYNNEI.